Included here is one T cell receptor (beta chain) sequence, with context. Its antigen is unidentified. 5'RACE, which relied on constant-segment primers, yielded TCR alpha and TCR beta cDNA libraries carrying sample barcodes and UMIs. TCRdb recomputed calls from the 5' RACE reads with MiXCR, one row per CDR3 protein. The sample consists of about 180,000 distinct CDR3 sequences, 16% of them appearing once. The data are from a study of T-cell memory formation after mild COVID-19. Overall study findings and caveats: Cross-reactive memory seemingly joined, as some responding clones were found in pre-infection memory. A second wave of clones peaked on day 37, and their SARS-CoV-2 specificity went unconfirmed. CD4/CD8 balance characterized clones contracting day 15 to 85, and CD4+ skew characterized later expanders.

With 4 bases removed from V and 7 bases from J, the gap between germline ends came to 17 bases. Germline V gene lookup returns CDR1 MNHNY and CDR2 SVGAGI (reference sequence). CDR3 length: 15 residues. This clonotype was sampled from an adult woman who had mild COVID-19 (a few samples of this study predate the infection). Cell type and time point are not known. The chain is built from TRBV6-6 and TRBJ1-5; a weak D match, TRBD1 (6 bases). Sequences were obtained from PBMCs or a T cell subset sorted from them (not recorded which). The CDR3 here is CASSSGGQGIQPQHF. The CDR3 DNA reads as TGTGCCAGCAGTTCCGGTGGGCAGGGGATACAGCCCCAGCATTTT.